What follows is one T cell receptor (beta chain) and its context. One end of the junction varies from germline; a read error may be responsible. Researchers ran the PCR with 60 Vbeta and 13 Jbeta primers. Profiled with immunoSEQ multiplex PCR; TCRdb holds only in-frame clones, not every one. The data show approximately 140,000 clones, with just under 80% seen just once and approximately 1.8% held by the top ten. This sample was included in a study of cytomegalovirus exposure and HLA in healthy donors. The germline V gene has CDR1 SNHLY and CDR2 FYNNEI. This CDR3 contains 15 residues. V and J are TRBV2 and TRBJ2-4, with TRBD2 matching over 10 bases. This clonotype was obtained from a woman in her forties in good health and CMV-seronegative. The sequencing input was PBMCs. CDR3 sequence reads: CASSEREREGNSQYF. For the CDR3, the DNA is TGTGCCAGCAGTGAACGGGAGCGGGAGGGAAACAGTCAGTACTTC.